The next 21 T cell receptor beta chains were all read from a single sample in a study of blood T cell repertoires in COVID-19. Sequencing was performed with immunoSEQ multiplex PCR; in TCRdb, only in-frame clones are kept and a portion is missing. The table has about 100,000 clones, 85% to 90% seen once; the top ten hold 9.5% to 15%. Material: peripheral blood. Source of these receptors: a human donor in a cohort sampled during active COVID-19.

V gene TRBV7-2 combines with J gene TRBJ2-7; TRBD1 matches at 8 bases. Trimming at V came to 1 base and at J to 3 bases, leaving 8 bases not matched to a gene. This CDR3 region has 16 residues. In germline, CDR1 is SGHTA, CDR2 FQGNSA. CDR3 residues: CASSLGRRGLVYEQYF. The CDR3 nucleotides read TGTGCCAGCAGCTTAGGACGCAGGGGGCTTGTCTACGAGCAGTACTTC.

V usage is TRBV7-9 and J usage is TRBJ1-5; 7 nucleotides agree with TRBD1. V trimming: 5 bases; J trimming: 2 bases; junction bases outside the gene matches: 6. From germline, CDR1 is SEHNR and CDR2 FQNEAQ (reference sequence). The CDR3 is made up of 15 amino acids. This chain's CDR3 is CASSPPGGGNQPQHF. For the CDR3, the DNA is TGTGCCAGCAGCCCCCCAGGGGGTGGCAATCAGCCCCAGCATTTT.

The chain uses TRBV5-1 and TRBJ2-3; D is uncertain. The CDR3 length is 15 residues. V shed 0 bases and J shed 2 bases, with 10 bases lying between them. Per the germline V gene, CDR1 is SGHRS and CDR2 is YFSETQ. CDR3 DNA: TGCGCCAGCAGCTTGGGTGGCAGTAACACAGATACGCAGTATTTT. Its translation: CASSLGGSNTDTQYF.

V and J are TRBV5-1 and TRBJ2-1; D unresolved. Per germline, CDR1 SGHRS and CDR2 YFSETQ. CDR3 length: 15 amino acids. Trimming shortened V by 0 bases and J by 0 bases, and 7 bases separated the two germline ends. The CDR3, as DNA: TGCGCCAGCAGCTTGGCTAGAAGCTCCTACAATGAGCAGTTCTTC. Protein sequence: CASSLARSSYNEQFF.

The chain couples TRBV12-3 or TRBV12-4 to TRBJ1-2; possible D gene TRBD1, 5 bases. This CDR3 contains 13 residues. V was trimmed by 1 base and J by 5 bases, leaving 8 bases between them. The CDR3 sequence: CASSLGGVYGYTF. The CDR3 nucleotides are TGTGCCAGCAGTTTAGGGGGGGTTTATGGCTACACCTTC.

CDR3 bases: TGTGCCAGCAGCGTGGGACTATATAGCAATCAGCCCCAGCATTTT. Protein product: CASSVGLYSNQPQHF. The chain uses TRBV5-8 and TRBJ1-5; maybe TRBD1 (5 bases). The CDR3 consists of 15 residues. Germline lookup yields CDR1 SGHTS and CDR2 YDEGEE. The germline V and J ends were trimmed by 4 bases and 0 bases, with 11 bases remaining between them.

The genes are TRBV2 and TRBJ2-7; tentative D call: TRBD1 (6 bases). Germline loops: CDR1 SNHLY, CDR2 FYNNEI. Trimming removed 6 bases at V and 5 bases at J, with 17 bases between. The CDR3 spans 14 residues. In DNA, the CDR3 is TGTGCCAGCAGAGCAGGGGTTTCGCTTAACGAGCAGTACTTC. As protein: CASRAGVSLNEQYF.

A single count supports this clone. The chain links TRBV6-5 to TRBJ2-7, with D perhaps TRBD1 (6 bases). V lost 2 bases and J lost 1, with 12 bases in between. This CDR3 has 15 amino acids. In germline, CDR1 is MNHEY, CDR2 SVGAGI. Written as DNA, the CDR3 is TGTGCCAGCAGTTACCGCCCAGGGGCGTCCTACGAGCAGTACTTC. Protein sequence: CASSYRPGASYEQYF.

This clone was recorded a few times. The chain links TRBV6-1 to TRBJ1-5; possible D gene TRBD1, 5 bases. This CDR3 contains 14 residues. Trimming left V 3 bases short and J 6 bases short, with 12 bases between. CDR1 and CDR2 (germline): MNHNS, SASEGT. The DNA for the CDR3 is TGTGCCAGCAGTGAGATCGGGGGAGTTCAGCCCCAGCATTTT. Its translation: CASSEIGGVQPQHF.

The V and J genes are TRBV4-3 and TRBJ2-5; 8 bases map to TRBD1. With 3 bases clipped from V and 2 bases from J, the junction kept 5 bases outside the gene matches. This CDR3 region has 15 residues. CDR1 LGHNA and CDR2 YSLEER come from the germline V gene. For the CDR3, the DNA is TGCGCCAGCAGCCACCAGTGGACAGGGCAAGAGACCCAGTACTTC. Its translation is CASSHQWTGQETQYF.

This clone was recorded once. CDR3 coding DNA: TGTGCCAGCAGCCCCCGGGACAGGTCCGGAGAGACCCAGTACTTC. The encoded protein is CASSPRDRSGETQYF. V is TRBV13 and J is TRBJ2-5; 8 bases match TRBD1. V shed 5 bases and J 4 bases; nucleotides not matched to a gene: 9. Germline-derived CDR1 and CDR2 are PRHDT and FYEKMQ (reference sequence). The CDR3 consists of 15 residues.

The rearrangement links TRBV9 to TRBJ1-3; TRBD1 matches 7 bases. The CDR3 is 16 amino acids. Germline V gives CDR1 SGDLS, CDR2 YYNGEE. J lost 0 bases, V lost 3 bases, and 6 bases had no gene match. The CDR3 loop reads CASSGGTDHSGNTIYF. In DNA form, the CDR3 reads TGTGCCAGCAGCGGGGGGACAGACCACTCTGGAAACACCATATATTTT.

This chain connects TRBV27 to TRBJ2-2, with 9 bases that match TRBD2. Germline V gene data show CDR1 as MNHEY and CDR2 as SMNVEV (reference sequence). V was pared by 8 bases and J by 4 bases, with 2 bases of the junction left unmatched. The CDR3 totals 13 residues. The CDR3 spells CASGRGGTGELFF. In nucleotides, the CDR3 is TGTGCCAGCGGGCGGGGGGGCACCGGGGAGCTGTTTTTT.

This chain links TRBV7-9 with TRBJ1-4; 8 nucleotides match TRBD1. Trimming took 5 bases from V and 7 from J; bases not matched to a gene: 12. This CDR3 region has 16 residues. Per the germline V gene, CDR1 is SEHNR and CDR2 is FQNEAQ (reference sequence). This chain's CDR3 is CASSRPGQEAGEKLFF. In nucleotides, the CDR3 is TGTGCCAGCAGCCGTCCGGGACAGGAGGCAGGTGAAAAACTGTTTTTT.

CDR3 in amino acids: CSASVEQAGGYTF. In DNA, the CDR3 is TGCAGTGCTAGTGTTGAACAGGCTGGGGGCTACACCTTC. V is TRBV20-1 and J is TRBJ1-2; TRBD1 is a possible D gene (5 bases). V lost 3 bases, J lost 8 bases, and 16 bases lay in between. There are 13 residues in the CDR3. CDR1 and CDR2 from the germline V gene are DFQATT and SNEGSKA (reference sequence).

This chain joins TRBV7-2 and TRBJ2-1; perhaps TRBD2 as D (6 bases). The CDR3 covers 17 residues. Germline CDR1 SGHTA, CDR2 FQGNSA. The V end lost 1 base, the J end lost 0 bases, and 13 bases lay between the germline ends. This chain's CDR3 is CASSLVGAGSSYNEQFF. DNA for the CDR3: TGTGCCAGCAGCTTAGTCGGGGCGGGGAGCTCCTACAATGAGCAGTTCTTC.

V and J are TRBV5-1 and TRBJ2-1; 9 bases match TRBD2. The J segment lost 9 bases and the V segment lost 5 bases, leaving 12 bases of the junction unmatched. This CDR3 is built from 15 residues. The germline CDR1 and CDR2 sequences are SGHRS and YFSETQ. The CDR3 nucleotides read TGCGCCAGCAGTTCCGGAGGAGCGGGAGGCGGTGAGCAGTTCTTC. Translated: CASSSGGAGGGEQFF.

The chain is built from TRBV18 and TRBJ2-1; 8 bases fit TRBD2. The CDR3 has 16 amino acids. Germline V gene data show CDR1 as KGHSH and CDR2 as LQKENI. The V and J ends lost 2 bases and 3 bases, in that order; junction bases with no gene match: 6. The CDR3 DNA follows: TGTGCCAGCTCACCAGGCGCTAGCGGGCACTACAATGAGCAGTTCTTC. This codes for CASSPGASGHYNEQFF.

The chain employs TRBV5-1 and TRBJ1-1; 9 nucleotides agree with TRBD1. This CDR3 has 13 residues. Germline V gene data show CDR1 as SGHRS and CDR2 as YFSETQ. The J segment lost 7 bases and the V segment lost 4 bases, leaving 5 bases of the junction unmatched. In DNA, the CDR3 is TGCGCCAGCAGCGGGGGACAGGGATTTGAAGCTTTCTTT. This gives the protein CASSGGQGFEAFF.

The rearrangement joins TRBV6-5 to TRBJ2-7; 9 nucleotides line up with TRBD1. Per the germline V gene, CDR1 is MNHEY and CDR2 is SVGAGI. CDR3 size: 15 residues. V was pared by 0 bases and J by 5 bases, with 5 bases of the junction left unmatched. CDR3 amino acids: CASSYSRDRVNEQYF. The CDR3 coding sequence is TGTGCCAGCAGTTACTCGAGGGACAGGGTGAACGAGCAGTACTTC.

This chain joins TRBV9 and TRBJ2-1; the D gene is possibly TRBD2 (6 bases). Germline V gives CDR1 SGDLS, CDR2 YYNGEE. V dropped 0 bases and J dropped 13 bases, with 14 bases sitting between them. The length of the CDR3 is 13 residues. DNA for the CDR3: TGTGCCAGCAGCGTAGCTTCCGGGGGAAAACAGTTCTTC. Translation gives CASSVASGGKQFF.